This TCR beta chain emerged from a study of Graves' ophthalmopathy and Graves' hyperthyroidism. From RNA, the CDR3 regions of TCR beta chains were amplified and sequenced. Second-round multiplex PCR came after a first-round RT-PCR that employed HTBI primers. TCRdb redid the calling of the multiplex PCR reads with MiXCR, one entry per CDR3 protein. The data hold about 410,000 distinct CDR3 sequences, with approximately 20% observed a single time. This clonotype was seen many times. Germline loops: CDR1 MRHNA, CDR2 SNTAGT. This CDR3 has 19 residues. J gave up 4 bases and V 5 bases, and 13 bases lay outside the gene matches.

The sample consisted of peripheral blood. The chain links TRBV6-4 to TRBJ2-5; 16 nucleotides line up with TRBD2. The source is a woman under 30 with Graves' ophthalmopathy. CDR3 in DNA: TGTGCCAGCAGTCTCGCTTCGGGACTAGCGGGGGGGCCGGGAGAGACCCAGTACTTC. Amino acids: CASSLASGLAGGPGETQYF.